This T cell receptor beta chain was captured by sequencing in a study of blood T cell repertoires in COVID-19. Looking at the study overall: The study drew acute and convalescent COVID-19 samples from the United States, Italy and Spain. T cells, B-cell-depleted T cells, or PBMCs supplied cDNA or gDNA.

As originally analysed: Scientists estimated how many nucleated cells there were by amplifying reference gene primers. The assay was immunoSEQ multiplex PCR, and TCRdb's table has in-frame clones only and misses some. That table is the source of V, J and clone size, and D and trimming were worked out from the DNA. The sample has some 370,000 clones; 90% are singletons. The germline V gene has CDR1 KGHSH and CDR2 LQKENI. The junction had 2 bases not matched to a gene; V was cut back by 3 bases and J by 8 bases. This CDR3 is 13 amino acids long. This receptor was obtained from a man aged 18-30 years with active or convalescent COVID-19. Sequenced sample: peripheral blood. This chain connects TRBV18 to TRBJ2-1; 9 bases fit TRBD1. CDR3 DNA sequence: TGTGCCAGCTCACCTACAGGGGGCTATGAGCAGTTCTTC. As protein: CASSPTGGYEQFF.